The clone carrying this T cell receptor beta chain was detected a few times. No antigen is known for it. PCR amplification relied on 60 Vbeta primers (plus 13 Jbeta primers). Only in-frame clones appear in the TCRdb table, and some are missing; sequencing was by immunoSEQ multiplex PCR. This table holds 95,000 to 150,000 clones, around 80% found once. This record belongs to a study of cytomegalovirus exposure and HLA in healthy donors. Study summary: Clustering assigned about four fifths of the 350 to 450 genotyped donors to the Caucasian-associated ancestry cluster.

The study, taken as a whole, reports: An analysis done earlier found most TCR beta V segments productive about 87% or about 30% of the time. Across all donors, roughly uniform sequencing depth was an assumption of the presence/absence analyses.

Germline V lookup: CDR1 MGHDK, CDR2 SYGVNS. CDR3 length: 13 residues. The V end lost 6 bases, the J end lost 4 bases, and 12 bases lay between the germline ends. This sequence was found in a man in his forties or fifties in good health and CMV-seronegative. The sequenced sample was PBMCs. The chain employs TRBV25-1 and TRBJ1-2; TRBD1 is a possible D gene (6 bases). CDR3: CASSRGDGYGYTF. The CDR3 nucleotides are TGTGCCAGCAGCAGGGGTGACGGCTATGGCTACACCTTC.